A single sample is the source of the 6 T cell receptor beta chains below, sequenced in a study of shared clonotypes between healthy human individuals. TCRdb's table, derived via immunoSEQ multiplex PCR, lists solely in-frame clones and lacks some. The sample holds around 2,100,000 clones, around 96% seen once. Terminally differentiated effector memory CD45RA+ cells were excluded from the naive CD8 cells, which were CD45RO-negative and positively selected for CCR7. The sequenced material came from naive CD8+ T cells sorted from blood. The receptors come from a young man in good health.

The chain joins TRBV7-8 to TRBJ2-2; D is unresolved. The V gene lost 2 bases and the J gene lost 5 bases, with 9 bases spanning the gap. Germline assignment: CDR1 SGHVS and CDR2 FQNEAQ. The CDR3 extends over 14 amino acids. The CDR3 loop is CASSLNVATGELFF. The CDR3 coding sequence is TGTGCCAGCAGCTTAAACGTCGCTACCGGGGAGCTGTTTTTT. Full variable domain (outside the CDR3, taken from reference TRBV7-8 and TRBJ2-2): GAGVSQSPRYKVAKRGQDVALRCDPISGHVSLFWYQQALGQGPEFLTYFQNEAQLDKSGLPSDRFFAERPEGSVSTLKIQRTQQEDSAVYLCASSLNVATGELFFGEGSRLTVL.

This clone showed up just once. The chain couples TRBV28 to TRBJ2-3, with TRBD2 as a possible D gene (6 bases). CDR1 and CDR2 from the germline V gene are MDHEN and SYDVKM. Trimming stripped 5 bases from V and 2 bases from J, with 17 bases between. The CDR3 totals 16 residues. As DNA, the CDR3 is TGTGCCAGCAGTGTCATCGGAGGGCTTTCCACAGATACGCAGTATTTT. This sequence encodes CASSVIGGLSTDTQYF.

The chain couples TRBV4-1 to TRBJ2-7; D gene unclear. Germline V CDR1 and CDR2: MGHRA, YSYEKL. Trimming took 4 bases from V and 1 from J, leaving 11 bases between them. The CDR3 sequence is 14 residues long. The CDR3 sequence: CASSPSRGSYEQYF. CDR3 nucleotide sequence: TGCGCCAGCAGCCCTTCCAGAGGATCCTACGAGCAGTACTTC.

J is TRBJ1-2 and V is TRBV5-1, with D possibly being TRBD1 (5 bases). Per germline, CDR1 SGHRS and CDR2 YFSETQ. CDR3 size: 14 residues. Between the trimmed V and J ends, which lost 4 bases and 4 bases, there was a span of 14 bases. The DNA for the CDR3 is TGCGCCAGCAGCCCGGAGGGGCAGACCTATGGCTACACCTTC. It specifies CASSPEGQTYGYTF.

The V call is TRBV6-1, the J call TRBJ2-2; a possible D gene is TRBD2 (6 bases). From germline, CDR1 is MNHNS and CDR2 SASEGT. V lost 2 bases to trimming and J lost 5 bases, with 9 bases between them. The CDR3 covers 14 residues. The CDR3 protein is CASSEWEDTGELFF. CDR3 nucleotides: TGTGCCAGCAGTGAATGGGAGGATACCGGGGAGCTGTTTTTT.

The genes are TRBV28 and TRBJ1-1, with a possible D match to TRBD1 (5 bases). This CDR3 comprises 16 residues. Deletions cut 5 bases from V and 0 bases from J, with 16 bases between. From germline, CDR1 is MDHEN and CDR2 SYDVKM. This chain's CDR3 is CASSQWLGEMNTEAFF. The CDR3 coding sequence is TGTGCCAGCAGTCAGTGGCTAGGGGAGATGAACACTGAAGCTTTCTTT.